These 24 T cell receptor beta chains originate from one sample sequenced in a study of blood T cell repertoires in COVID-19. Assay used: immunoSEQ multiplex PCR; TCRdb lists only in-frame clones, some missing. The table records more than 200,000 clones, about 80% of them present only once. The material sequenced was peripheral blood. These receptors originate from a woman aged 40 to 49 with active or convalescent COVID-19.

By share, this clone counts as medium-sized. The rearrangement joins TRBV7-2 to TRBJ1-5, with 9 positions matching TRBD1. J gave up 4 bases and V 5 bases, and 6 bases lay outside the gene matches. The CDR3 totals 15 residues. Germline V gene data show CDR1 as SGHTA and CDR2 as FQGNSA. The CDR3 sequence is CASSLGQGWNQPQHF. Here the CDR3 DNA reads TGTGCCAGCAGCCTAGGACAGGGGTGGAATCAGCCCCAGCATTTT.

The chain carries TRBV9 and TRBJ1-4; a weak D match, TRBD1 (6 bases). Germline CDR1 and CDR2: SGDLS and YYNGEE. The CDR3 runs 15 residues. V was clipped by 2 bases and J by 2 bases, with 10 bases between them. The chain's CDR3 is CASSVSTGTNEKLFF. The CDR3 nucleotides read TGTGCCAGCAGCGTCTCGACAGGTACTAATGAAAAACTGTTTTTT.

This chain connects TRBV6-1 to TRBJ1-1; possible D gene TRBD1, 6 bases. This CDR3 is 14 amino acids long. The ends were cut back, 2 bases at V and 4 bases at J, with 11 bases in the middle. Germline CDR1 is MNHNS and CDR2 is SASEGT. This chain's CDR3 is CASSEQGRITEAFF. The CDR3 bases are TGTGCCAGCAGTGAACAGGGGCGCATCACTGAAGCTTTCTTT.

This chain uses TRBV5-6 with TRBJ2-7, with 9 bases aligning to TRBD1. CDR1 and CDR2 from the germline V gene are SGHDT and YYEEEE. The junction had 5 bases not matched to a gene; V was cut back by 3 bases and J by 4 bases. The CDR3 sequence is 14 residues long. This chain's CDR3 is CASSSLGQGYEQYF. CDR3 DNA: TGTGCCAGCAGCTCTCTCGGACAGGGGTACGAGCAGTACTTC.

This chain uses TRBV28 with TRBJ1-1; weak D call: TRBD1 (6 bases). From germline, CDR1 is MDHEN and CDR2 SYDVKM. The CDR3 totals 14 residues. V lost 4 bases and J lost 0, with 9 bases in between. The CDR3 DNA reads as TGTGCCAGCAGTTCCGGGACATTGAACACTGAAGCTTTCTTT. Encoded protein: CASSSGTLNTEAFF.

The chain employs TRBV18 and TRBJ2-3, with 7 bases lining up with TRBD1. The trim removed 1 base at V and 5 bases at J, leaving 6 bases unmatched. Germline V gene data show CDR1 as KGHSH and CDR2 as LQKENI. This CDR3 region has 15 residues. The CDR3 region is CASSPRRQGIDTQYF. The CDR3 DNA sequence: TGTGCCAGCTCACCACGGAGACAGGGTATAGATACGCAGTATTTT.

The CDR3 here is CASRYRRDRNYGYTF. CDR3 nucleotides: TGTGCCAGCAGATACAGACGGGACAGGAACTATGGCTACACCTTC. This chain connects TRBV27 to TRBJ1-2; 8 bases line up with TRBD1. J was trimmed by 2 bases and V by 6 bases; bases with no gene match: 8. CDR1 is MNHEY, CDR2 SMNVEV, per germline (reference sequence). This CDR3 is built from 15 residues.

The chain uses TRBV14 and TRBJ2-7, with 13 bases fitting TRBD2. Germline-derived CDR1 and CDR2 are SGHDN and FVKESK. V gave up 1 base and J gave up 5 bases; unmatched junction bases: 2. The CDR3 consists of 15 residues. CDR3 nucleotide sequence: TGTGCCAGCAGCCAAGCGGGACTAGCGGGACACGAGCAGTACTTC. It codes for CASSQAGLAGHEQYF.

V usage is TRBV4-2 and J usage is TRBJ2-1; no firm D call. The germline V gene encodes CDR1 LGHNA and CDR2 YNFKEQ. The CDR3 runs 15 residues. The germline V and J ends were trimmed by 4 bases and 0 bases, with 10 bases remaining between them. The CDR3 here is CASSPDLSSYNEQFF. The CDR3 DNA reads as TGTGCCAGCAGCCCCGACTTGAGCTCCTACAATGAGCAGTTCTTC.

The table lists this clone with a count of one. This rearrangement joins TRBV9 to TRBJ2-1; TRBD2 agrees at 15 bases. CDR1 and CDR2 from the germline V gene are SGDLS and YYNGEE. J was trimmed by 4 bases and V by 4 bases; bases with no gene match: 6. The CDR3 length is 17 residues. CDR3 residues: CASSPGLAGGTYNEQFF. In DNA form, the CDR3 reads TGTGCCAGCAGCCCAGGACTAGCGGGGGGGACATACAATGAGCAGTTCTTC.

V usage is TRBV5-1 and J usage is TRBJ1-2, with a tentative D call TRBD1 (5 bases). Germline CDR1 SGHRS, CDR2 YFSETQ. The CDR3 is 15 residues long. The germline V and J ends were trimmed by 4 bases and 2 bases, with 15 bases remaining between them. CDR3 amino acids: CASSGGTITNYGYTF. CDR3 bases: TGCGCCAGCAGCGGGGGGACTATCACAAACTATGGCTACACCTTC.

Here the CDR3 reads CASSTPGHSSYEQYF. DNA of the CDR3: TGTGCCAGCAGTACTCCGGGACATAGCTCCTACGAGCAGTACTTC. This sequence joins TRBV28 and TRBJ2-7; D is perhaps TRBD1 (6 bases). The CDR3 length is 15 residues. The V gene's germline CDR1 is MDHEN and CDR2 SYDVKM. The V end lost 5 bases, the J end lost 0 bases, and 14 bases lay between the germline ends.

The chain recombines TRBV6-2 or TRBV6-3 with TRBJ2-1; 8 positions match TRBD2. The germline V gene encodes CDR1 MNHEY and CDR2 SVGEGT. There are 17 residues in the CDR3. With V trimmed by 0 bases and J by 4 bases, 8 bases remained unmatched. The CDR3 reads CASSYSPPAGVYNEQFF. As DNA, the CDR3 is TGTGCCAGCAGTTACTCCCCCCCAGCGGGGGTTTACAATGAGCAGTTCTTC.

The rearrangement links TRBV4-2 to TRBJ2-3, with 12 bases identical to TRBD2. With V trimmed by 1 base and J by 5 bases, 4 bases remained unmatched. Germline CDR1 reads LGHNA; CDR2 reads YNFKEQ. The CDR3 has 16 amino acids. The CDR3 here is CASSQGLAGVRDTQYF. The CDR3 bases are TGTGCCAGCAGCCAAGGACTAGCGGGAGTGAGAGATACGCAGTATTTT.

This clone was detected only a few times. This rearrangement joins TRBV14 to TRBJ2-3; D may be TRBD1 (6 bases). Trimming took off 0 bases at V and 0 bases at J, with 13 bases between the two ends. Germline assignment: CDR1 SGHDN and CDR2 FVKESK. This CDR3 spans 17 amino acids. As DNA, the CDR3 is TGTGCCAGCAGCCAAGATTTGGGGGCTTCTAGCACAGATACGCAGTATTTT. The encoded protein is CASSQDLGASSTDTQYF.

This clone came up once. For the CDR3, the DNA is TGTGCCAGCAGTTTATCGGGAATGACAGGGGCCGAGCAGTACTTC. It codes for CASSLSGMTGAEQYF. V gene TRBV27 combines with J gene TRBJ2-7; 8 nucleotides align to TRBD1. Germline CDR1 MNHEY, CDR2 SMNVEV (reference sequence). The CDR3 length is 15 residues. Losses at the gene ends were 0 bases for V and 6 bases for J; bases not matched to a gene: 7.

This chain connects TRBV19 to TRBJ2-7, with TRBD1 matching over 9 bases. Germline assignment: CDR1 LNHDA and CDR2 SQIVND (reference sequence). CDR3 length: 14 amino acids. The CDR3 sequence is CTTETGGNSYEQYF. In DNA, the CDR3 is TGTACCACGGAGACAGGGGGAAACTCCTACGAGCAGTACTTC.

This chain uses TRBV6-5 with TRBJ1-5, with a tentative D call TRBD1 (5 bases). CDR3 size: 15 residues. The V end was cut by 5 bases, the J end by 0 bases, with 11 bases between. CDR1 MNHEY and CDR2 SVGAGI come from the germline V gene. In DNA, the CDR3 is TGTGCCAGCAGTCCGACAGAGATTAGCAATCAGCCCCAGCATTTT. It specifies CASSPTEISNQPQHF.

The chain links TRBV9 to TRBJ1-4; no definite D call. V was trimmed by 4 bases and J by 5 bases, leaving 18 bases between them. In germline, CDR1 is SGDLS, CDR2 YYNGEE. The CDR3 extends over 16 amino acids. CDR3 sequence: CASSSYGLAPNEKLFF. The DNA for the CDR3 is TGTGCCAGCAGCTCATACGGACTGGCGCCGAATGAAAAACTGTTTTTT.

V usage is TRBV19 and J usage is TRBJ2-1; a possible D gene is TRBD2 (5 bases). The V end was cut by 6 bases, the J end by 0 bases, with 15 bases between. In germline, CDR1 is LNHDA, CDR2 SQIVND (reference sequence). The CDR3 totals 16 residues. Here the CDR3 DNA reads TGTGCCAGTAGCAAGAGGGAAGTCAGCTCCTACAATGAGCAGTTCTTC. Amino acids: CASSKREVSSYNEQFF.

The V gene is TRBV25-1, the J gene TRBJ2-7; 14 bases are a match to TRBD2. The V and J ends lost 3 bases and 3 bases, in that order; junction bases with no gene match: 7. This CDR3 comprises 17 residues. Germline-derived CDR1 and CDR2 are MGHDK and SYGVNS. CDR3 region: CASSDGTSGRVIYEQYF. The CDR3 nucleotides read TGTGCCAGCAGTGACGGGACTAGCGGGAGAGTGATCTACGAGCAGTACTTC.

The rearrangement uses TRBV19 and TRBJ1-2, with D possibly TRBD1 on 6 matching bases. Trimming shortened V by 3 bases and J by 4 bases, and 18 bases separated the two germline ends. Germline loops: CDR1 LNHDA, CDR2 SQIVND (reference sequence). The CDR3 loop spans 16 amino acids. CDR3 region: CASSITGTPLGYGYTF. The CDR3 DNA sequence: TGTGCCAGTAGTATCACCGGGACACCCTTAGGCTATGGCTACACCTTC. Full variable domain (rest looked up from reference TRBV19 and TRBJ1-2): DGGITQSPKYLFRKEGQNVTLSCEQNLNHDAMYWYRQDPGQGLRLIYYSQIVNDFQKGDIAEGYSVSREKKESFPLTVTSAQKNPTAFYLCASSITGTPLGYGYTFGSGTRLTVV.

This chain uses TRBV12-3 or TRBV12-4 with TRBJ1-2; D unresolved. The CDR3 sequence is 13 residues long. V was pared by 6 bases and J by 4 bases, with 12 bases between. CDR3 DNA sequence: TGTGCCAGCAGAACCTCGGAGGGCTATGGCTACACCTTC. It codes for CASRTSEGYGYTF.

The genes are TRBV19 and TRBJ2-3; D remains unclear. V was clipped by 7 bases and J by 2 bases, with 13 bases between them. The CDR3 runs 14 residues. Germline V gene lookup returns CDR1 LNHDA and CDR2 SQIVND (reference sequence). CDR3 coding DNA: TGTGCCAGTACCCTCACATATGTCACAGATACGCAGTATTTT. Encoded protein: CASTLTYVTDTQYF. The variable domain in full, completed from reference TRBV19 and TRBJ2-3, reads DGGITQSPKYLFRKEGQNVTLSCEQNLNHDAMYWYRQDPGQGLRLIYYSQIVNDFQKGDIAEGYSVSREKKESFPLTVTSAQKNPTAFYLCASTLTYVTDTQYFGPGTRLTVL.